The sample holds many counts of the clone carrying this T cell receptor (beta chain). What it recognizes is unknown. The library came from three nested PCR rounds adapted from ARM-PCR protocols. TCRdb recomputed calls from the multiplex PCR reads with MiXCR, one row per CDR3 protein. Here the sample spans approximately 100,000 distinct CDR3 sequences, roughly two thirds being singletons. The data derive from a study of tumor and adjacent non-tumor tissue in lung cancer. About the study: Stage I to III disease affected 10 men and several women aged roughly 31 to 85.

This sample's RNA came from whole unsorted tissue. Distant lung tissue was collected more than 3 cm away from the tumor edge. Findings and limits, study-wide: Significantly higher TCR diversity was found in tumor than normal lung.

Germline CDR1 and CDR2: SGHAT and FQNNGV. This CDR3 is 15 amino acids long. V lost 4 bases, J lost 1 base, and 12 bases lay in between. The sample was distant non-tumor lung tissue. The chain couples TRBV11-2 to TRBJ2-3; tentative D call: TRBD2 (6 bases). The TCR sequence derives from a man aged 25-45 years with non-small cell lung cancer. The chain's CDR3 is CASSSPSDRTDTQYF. The CDR3 DNA is TGTGCCAGCAGCTCCCCTAGCGACCGCACAGATACGCAGTATTTT.